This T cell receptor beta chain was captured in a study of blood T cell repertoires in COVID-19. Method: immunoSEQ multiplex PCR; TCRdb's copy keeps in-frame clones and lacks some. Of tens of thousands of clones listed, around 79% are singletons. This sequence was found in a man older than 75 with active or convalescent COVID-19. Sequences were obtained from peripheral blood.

CDR3 sequence (DNA): TGTGCCAGTAGGGGGACAGGGGGCGTTCAGCCCCAGCATTTT. It translates to CASRGTGGVQPQHF. This sequence joins TRBV19 and TRBJ1-5; 12 nucleotides align to TRBD1. This CDR3 is built from 14 residues. With 6 bases clipped from V and 6 bases from J, the junction kept 3 bases outside the gene matches. Germline V gives CDR1 LNHDA, CDR2 SQIVND (reference sequence).